One and the same sample provided the 23 T cell receptor beta chains below, sequenced in a study of T cell responses to AZD1222 COVID-19 vaccine. This table comes from immunoSEQ multiplex PCR, and its TCRdb copy is limited to in-frame clones, with some not included. In the table there are fewer than 150,000 clones, about 85% of which are singletons. Sequences were derived from peripheral blood, sampled on day 0 of AZD1222 vaccination. These receptors were collected from an adult in good health.

V gene TRBV27 combines with J gene TRBJ1-2; D not resolved. Germline loops: CDR1 MNHEY, CDR2 SMNVEV (reference sequence). CDR3 length: 13 residues. V gave up 6 bases and J gave up 0 bases, with 8 bases separating them. CDR3 in amino acids: CASRGSSNYGYTF. The CDR3 DNA follows: TGTGCCAGCAGGGGGAGTTCTAACTATGGCTACACCTTC.

The chain combines TRBV6-5 with TRBJ2-7; 9 bases fit TRBD2. Trimming removed 2 bases from V and 4 bases from J; junction bases left unmatched: 6. CDR3 length: 15 residues. The V gene's germline CDR1 is MNHEY and CDR2 SVGAGI. The CDR3, as DNA: TGTGCCAGCAGTTACCTTAGCGGGGGCAGGTACGAGCAGTACTTC. Its protein product is CASSYLSGGRYEQYF.

This chain links TRBV15 with TRBJ1-1, with 9 bases lining up with TRBD1. Trimming cost V 0 bases and J 7 bases; bases outside gene matches: 15. The germline V gene encodes CDR1 LNHNV and CDR2 YYDKDF (reference sequence). The CDR3 length is 18 residues. The CDR3, as DNA: TGTGCCACCAGCAGAGACCCTATGCCCGGGACAGGGTCGGGTGAAGCTTTCTTT. Translation gives CATSRDPMPGTGSGEAFF.

V and J are TRBV3-1 (or the pseudogene TRBV3-2) and TRBJ2-5; the match to TRBD2 covers 9 bases. This CDR3 contains 16 residues. The trim removed 2 bases at V and 4 bases at J, leaving 8 bases unmatched. Germline V gene sequence: CDR1 LGHDT, CDR2 YNNKEL (reference sequence). DNA for the CDR3: TGTGCCAGCAGCCAACATAGCGGGGGCGACCCAGAGACCCAGTACTTC. Encoded protein: CASSQHSGGDPETQYF.

The chain employs TRBV28 and TRBJ1-5, with a possible D match to TRBD1 (6 bases). Germline V lookup: CDR1 MDHEN, CDR2 SYDVKM. Trimming took 2 bases from V and 11 from J, leaving 25 bases between them. The CDR3 sequence is 17 residues long. In DNA form, the CDR3 reads TGTGCCAGCAGTTTAGGAGTCTGGGACACCCTACCCGGGTCCCAGCATTTT. Translated, it gives CASSLGVWDTLPGSQHF.

J is TRBJ1-4 and V is TRBV5-1; possibly TRBD1 for D (5 bases). The CDR3 extends over 17 amino acids. Trimming took off 2 bases at V and 3 bases at J, with 17 bases between the two ends. Looked up from germline, CDR1 is SGHRS and CDR2 is YFSETQ. CDR3 protein: CASSFVPAVGPNEKLFF. In nucleotides, the CDR3 is TGCGCCAGCAGCTTTGTTCCCGCTGTGGGGCCTAATGAAAAACTGTTTTTT.

This chain joins TRBV7-6 and TRBJ2-7, with 8 positions matching TRBD1. J gave up 6 bases and V 5 bases, and 6 bases lay outside the gene matches. The CDR3 sequence is 13 residues long. Germline-derived CDR1 and CDR2 are SGHVS and FNYEAQ. CDR3 sequence (DNA): TGTGCCAGCAGCGAAAGGACAGGGCTCGAGCAGTACTTC. This translates into CASSERTGLEQYF.

This chain uses TRBV5-8 with TRBJ1-5; a weak D match, TRBD1 (6 bases). V was cut by 3 bases and J by 3 bases, with 10 bases left in between. The CDR3 has 14 residues. Germline V lookup: CDR1 SGHTS, CDR2 YDEGEE. CDR3 sequence: CASSSWTVNQPQHF. CDR3 DNA: TGTGCCAGCAGCTCCTGGACAGTCAATCAGCCCCAGCATTTT.

The gene calls are TRBV2 and TRBJ1-4, with unresolved D. Germline lookup yields CDR1 SNHLY and CDR2 FYNNEI. V gave up 6 bases and J gave up 2 bases, with 7 bases separating them. CDR3 length: 13 residues. As DNA, the CDR3 is TGTGCCAGCAGATGGACCACTAATGAAAAACTGTTTTTT. Its protein product is CASRWTTNEKLFF.

The chain links TRBV5-1 to TRBJ1-2, with D hard to call. V lost 1 base to trimming and J lost 2 bases, with 15 bases between them. This CDR3 spans 16 amino acids. Germline CDR1 is SGHRS and CDR2 is YFSETQ. In DNA, the CDR3 is TGCGCCAGCAGCTTGTCCCTCGGCGGTAGAAACTATGGCTACACCTTC. Translation gives CASSLSLGGRNYGYTF. Using reference TRBV5-1 and TRBJ1-2 for the parts outside the CDR3, the full variable domain is KAGVTQTPRYLIKTRGQQVTLSCSPISGHRSVSWYQQTPGQGLQFLFEYFSETQRNKGNFPGRFSGRQFSNSRSEMNVSTLELGDSALYLCASSLSLGGRNYGYTFGSGTRLTVV.

This clone was found a few times. V gene TRBV3-1 (or the pseudogene TRBV3-2) combines with J gene TRBJ1-2; D unclear. Trimming took 3 bases from V and 4 from J, leaving 12 bases between them. CDR3 length: 14 amino acids. Germline assignment: CDR1 LGHDT and CDR2 YNNKEL (reference sequence). CDR3 nucleotides: TGTGCCAGCAGCCAGACTACACCGTTCTATGGCTACACCTTC. Protein sequence: CASSQTTPFYGYTF.

The V gene is TRBV28, the J gene TRBJ2-7; 8 nucleotides agree with TRBD1. Germline V gene data show CDR1 as MDHEN and CDR2 as SYDVKM. V was pared by 7 bases and J by 3 bases, with 17 bases of the junction left unmatched. The CDR3 is 17 residues long. The CDR3 protein is CASKTPPGTGGFYEQYF. The CDR3 nucleotides read TGTGCCAGCAAAACCCCCCCTGGAACAGGGGGGTTCTACGAGCAGTACTTC.

In its sample, this clone was seen many times. The sample contains more than one DNA sequence encoding this CDR3. The rearrangement joins TRBV30 to TRBJ1-5; D perhaps matches TRBD1 (6 bases). The CDR3 has 14 residues. CDR1 is GTSNPN, CDR2 SVGIG, per germline (reference sequence). Trimming stripped 0 bases from V and 7 bases from J, with 13 bases between. The CDR3 DNA reads as TGTGCCTGGAGTGTAGCAGGGGCAGGGCAGCCCCAGCATTTT. This gives the protein CAWSVAGAGQPQHF.

The rearrangement links TRBV11-3 to TRBJ1-1; no clear D. The CDR3 has 16 residues. Trimming removed 1 base at V and 0 bases at J, with 12 bases between. Germline lookup yields CDR1 SGHNT and CDR2 YENEEA. The CDR3 DNA reads as TGTGCCAGCAGCTTAGGAGGGATAGGGATGAACACTGAAGCTTTCTTT. As protein: CASSLGGIGMNTEAFF.

V usage is TRBV15 and J usage is TRBJ2-2; D possibly uses TRBD1 or TRBD2 (5 bases each). Germline V gene sequence: CDR1 LNHNV, CDR2 YYDKDF (reference sequence). This CDR3 comprises 13 residues. Trimming took off 4 bases at V and 6 bases at J, with 9 bases between the two ends. The CDR3 reads CATSTRDAGELFF. The DNA of the CDR3 is TGTGCCACCAGCACCCGGGACGCCGGGGAGCTGTTTTTT.

V gene TRBV4-3 combines with J gene TRBJ2-1, with no clear D. CDR3 size: 15 residues. CDR1 and CDR2 (germline): LGHNA, YSLEER. The ends were cut back, 0 bases at V and 2 bases at J, with 8 bases in the middle. CDR3 in amino acids: CASSQEQATYNEQFF. In nucleotides, the CDR3 is TGCGCCAGCAGCCAAGAGCAGGCTACCTACAATGAGCAGTTCTTC.

This chain joins TRBV19 and TRBJ2-2, with D possibly being TRBD1 (6 bases). The V gene lost 5 bases and the J gene lost 5 bases, with 15 bases spanning the gap. CDR3 size: 15 residues. Germline CDR1 reads LNHDA; CDR2 reads SQIVND (reference sequence). The CDR3 loop reads CASSSGTSLTGELFF. The DNA for the CDR3 is TGTGCCAGTAGTTCCGGGACAAGTTTGACCGGGGAGCTGTTTTTT. The full variable domain, its missing parts supplied by reference TRBV19 and TRBJ2-2, is DGGITQSPKYLFRKEGQNVTLSCEQNLNHDAMYWYRQDPGQGLRLIYYSQIVNDFQKGDIAEGYSVSREKKESFPLTVTSAQKNPTAFYLCASSSGTSLTGELFFGEGSRLTVL.

J is TRBJ1-1 and V is TRBV7-9, with TRBD1 matching over 8 bases. The trim removed 6 bases at V and 2 bases at J, leaving 2 bases unmatched. CDR1 is SEHNR, CDR2 FQNEAQ, per germline (reference sequence). The CDR3 sequence is 13 residues long. CDR3: CASRGQGNTEAFF. The CDR3 DNA reads TGTGCCAGCAGAGGACAGGGAAACACTGAAGCTTTCTTT.

This rearrangement joins TRBV6-4 to TRBJ2-7; D unclear. Trimming removed 3 bases from V and 5 bases from J, with 11 bases in between. The CDR3 covers 13 residues. Germline V gene sequence: CDR1 MRHNA, CDR2 SNTAGT. The DNA for the CDR3 is TGTGCCAGCAGTGAGCGAGAGCAGGACGAGCAGTACTTC. This encodes CASSEREQDEQYF.

The chain recombines TRBV10-3 with TRBJ1-6; D gene uncertain. CDR3 length: 12 residues. Germline lookup yields CDR1 ENHRY and CDR2 SYGVKD. The V gene lost 10 bases and the J gene lost 10 bases, with 14 bases spanning the gap. In nucleotides, the CDR3 is TGTGCCACCAAGACGGGGAACTCACCCCTCCACTTT. Translation gives CATKTGNSPLHF.

The chain recombines TRBV7-2 with TRBJ1-4; the D gene is possibly TRBD1 (6 bases). Looked up from germline, CDR1 is SGHTA and CDR2 is FQGNSA. With 2 bases removed from V and 5 bases from J, the gap between germline ends came to 12 bases. The CDR3 spans 15 residues. The DNA for the CDR3 is TGTGCCAGCAGCTTAAGGGGGGGCAAGAATGAAAAACTGTTTTTT. Translating gives CASSLRGGKNEKLFF.

This clone was observed at least ten times. The chain has TRBV19 and TRBJ1-1; the D gene is possibly TRBD1 (5 bases). The V end lost 3 bases, the J end lost 3 bases, and 14 bases lay between the germline ends. In germline, CDR1 is LNHDA, CDR2 SQIVND (reference sequence). The CDR3 is 15 amino acids. The CDR3 region is CASSIWPSGDTEAFF. The CDR3 DNA reads as TGTGCCAGTAGTATCTGGCCCTCGGGGGACACTGAAGCTTTCTTT.

The chain combines TRBV7-5 with TRBJ1-1. TRBV7-5 is assigned pseudogene status. The CDR3 extends over 15 amino acids. The CDR3: CVRSNGRLGNTEAFF. The CDR3 DNA reads TGTGTCAGAAGCAATGGCCGTTTAGGGAACACTGAAGCTTTCTTT.